The 18 T cell receptor beta chains below come from one sample, sequenced in a study of T cell repertoires in aging, cancer and after chemotherapy. A mixed TRB-A/B primer pool amplified rearranged TRB by multiplex touch-down PCR. A single record per CDR3 protein comes from TCRdb applying MiXCR to the multiplex PCR reads. The top ten hold approximately 3.4% of the sample, which has about 8,000 distinct CDR3 sequences, 54% seen once. TCR beta rearrangements were amplified from peripheral blood genomic DNA. The sample consisted of blood. The receptors stem from a human donor with a solid tumor.

The gene calls are TRBV20-1 and TRBJ2-3; 11 bases match TRBD2. In germline, CDR1 is DFQATT, CDR2 SNEGSKA (reference sequence). Germline trimming cut 5 bases from V and 5 bases from J; bases unmatched to any gene: 9. The CDR3 is 15 amino acids. Here the CDR3 reads CSADDTSGSQDTQYF. The CDR3 nucleotides are TGCAGTGCTGACGATACTAGCGGGAGTCAAGATACGCAGTATTTT.

The genes are TRBV28 and TRBJ1-4; D is unresolved. Trimming removed 4 bases at V and 7 bases at J, with 13 bases between. The V gene's germline CDR1 is MDHEN and CDR2 SYDVKM. CDR3 length: 14 residues. The CDR3 DNA reads as TGTGCCAGCAGTTCACGGTATTCTGGTGAAAAACTGTTTTTT. Amino acid sequence: CASSSRYSGEKLFF.

The chain employs TRBV19 and TRBJ2-5; no definite D call. The CDR3 is made up of 12 amino acids. V was cut by 5 bases and J by 2 bases, with 6 bases left in between. Germline CDR1 LNHDA, CDR2 SQIVND (reference sequence). The CDR3 loop is CASSGGQETQYF. Here the CDR3 DNA reads TGTGCCAGTAGTGGTGGGCAAGAGACCCAGTACTTC.

The genes are TRBV7-9 and TRBJ2-3; maybe TRBD2 (5 bases). The CDR3 extends over 15 amino acids. Germline V CDR1 and CDR2: SEHNR, FQNEAQ (reference sequence). V was cut by 6 bases and J by 4 bases, with 17 bases left in between. The CDR3 spells CASRPPDRDPDTQYF. CDR3 bases: TGTGCCAGCAGACCGCCCGATCGGGATCCAGATACGCAGTATTTT.

Written as DNA, the CDR3 is TGTGCCAGCAGGGGACAGGTGAACACTGAAGCTTTCTTT. This sequence encodes CASRGQVNTEAFF. The rearrangement links TRBV7-2 to TRBJ1-1, with 8 bases matching TRBD1. CDR3 size: 13 residues. The germline CDR1 and CDR2 sequences are SGHTA and FQGNSA. The ends lost 6 bases at V and 0 bases at J; junction bases unmatched: 0.

The chain carries TRBV20-1 and TRBJ2-7; maybe TRBD2 (8 bases). V was pared by 0 bases and J by 6 bases, with 24 bases between. From germline, CDR1 is DFQATT and CDR2 SNEGSKA (reference sequence). CDR3 length: 17 amino acids. The CDR3 reads CSARDLGGAGGRSEQYF. Here the CDR3 DNA reads TGCAGTGCTAGAGATTTAGGGGGCGCGGGGGGCAGAAGCGAGCAGTACTTC.

The chain is built from TRBV18 and TRBJ1-1; perhaps TRBD1 as D (6 bases). V shed 6 bases and J shed 1 base, with 12 bases lying between them. CDR1 KGHSH and CDR2 LQKENI come from the germline V gene. The CDR3 contains 14 residues. CDR3 protein: CASSPGQRNTEAFF. CDR3 sequence (DNA): TGTGCCAGCTCTCCCGGACAGAGGAACACTGAAGCTTTCTTT.

This clonotype has just a few counts. The chain couples TRBV5-1 to TRBJ2-3, with 9 bases identical to TRBD1. The V gene end was trimmed by 3 bases and the J gene end by 4 bases; junction bases not matched to a gene: 6. This CDR3 comprises 15 residues. From germline, CDR1 is SGHRS and CDR2 YFSETQ. The chain's CDR3 is CASSSGQGGADTQYF. In DNA, the CDR3 is TGCGCCAGCAGCTCGGGACAGGGAGGTGCAGATACGCAGTATTTT.

The chain recombines TRBV6-2 or TRBV6-3 with TRBJ2-7; 13 positions agree with TRBD2. J gave up 9 bases and V 4 bases, and 15 bases lay outside the gene matches. There are 17 residues in the CDR3. Germline assignment: CDR1 MNHEY and CDR2 SVGEGT. This CDR3 is CASSSTSSGLAGVGQYF. In nucleotides, the CDR3 is TGTGCCAGCAGTTCGACCTCGTCAGGACTAGCGGGAGTGGGGCAGTACTTC.

This rearrangement joins TRBV19 to TRBJ2-7; D is possibly TRBD2 (6 bases). Trimming took off 6 bases at V and 7 bases at J, with 10 bases between the two ends. CDR3 length: 11 amino acids. Germline loops: CDR1 LNHDA, CDR2 SQIVND (reference sequence). The CDR3 region has the DNA TGTGCCAGTAGAAGAGCGGGTGAGCAGTACTTC. It yields the protein CASRRAGEQYF.

CDR3 region: CAISESAAGSSGNTIYF. The CDR3, as DNA: TGTGCCATCAGTGAGTCAGCTGCGGGTAGCTCTGGAAACACCATATATTTT. The J gene is TRBJ1-3, the V gene TRBV10-3; no clear D. CDR1 is ENHRY, CDR2 SYGVKD, per germline. V was trimmed by 0 bases and J by 0 bases, leaving 12 bases between them. This CDR3 region has 17 residues.

The V gene is TRBV12-3 or TRBV12-4, the J gene TRBJ2-2; 7 bases are a match to TRBD1. Trimming removed 10 bases from V and 5 bases from J; junction bases left unmatched: 13. The CDR3 consists of 15 residues. The CDR3 is CATPLWDRTTGELFF. In DNA, the CDR3 is TGTGCCACCCCCCTTTGGGACAGAACTACCGGGGAGCTGTTTTTT.

This chain uses TRBV7-2 with TRBJ2-7; 8 bases line up with TRBD1. The junction had 9 bases not matched to a gene; V was cut back by 6 bases and J by 5 bases. Looked up from germline, CDR1 is SGHTA and CDR2 is FQGNSA. This CDR3 has 14 residues. CDR3 coding DNA: TGTGCCAGCAGTCAAAACAGGGGGATGGACGAGCAGTACTTC. Translation gives CASSQNRGMDEQYF.

The chain carries TRBV19 and TRBJ2-7; D possibly corresponds to TRBD2 (5 bases). The germline gives CDR1 LNHDA, CDR2 SQIVND (reference sequence). The V end lost 4 bases, the J end lost 3 bases, and 7 bases lay between the germline ends. The CDR3 spans 12 residues. The CDR3 loop reads CASSRRDYEQYF. CDR3 DNA sequence: TGTGCCAGTAGTAGACGGGACTACGAGCAGTACTTC.

The V gene is TRBV7-2, the J gene TRBJ1-4; D perhaps matches TRBD1 (6 bases). Trimming took off 1 base at V and 8 bases at J, with 14 bases between the two ends. The CDR3 totals 15 residues. Germline CDR1 SGHTA, CDR2 FQGNSA. The CDR3 region has the DNA TGTGCCAGCAGCTTAGAAGGGACAACTGGGGAAAAACTGTTTTTT. Amino acid sequence: CASSLEGTTGEKLFF.

This clonotype was seen only a few times. This rearrangement joins TRBV29-1 to TRBJ2-5, with 9 bases aligning to TRBD2. The CDR3 covers 13 residues. The J segment lost 7 bases and the V segment lost 8 bases, leaving 11 bases of the junction unmatched. Germline V gene data show CDR1 as SQVTM and CDR2 as ANQGSEA. DNA for the CDR3: TGCAGCTTGTCGGGACTAGCCACCGGGACCCAGTACTTC. Translated: CSLSGLATGTQYF.

This clonotype has just a few counts. The V gene is TRBV27, the J gene TRBJ2-7; 8 positions agree with TRBD2. Germline-derived CDR1 and CDR2 are MNHEY and SMNVEV (reference sequence). J lost 3 bases, V lost 5 bases, and 9 bases had no gene match. The CDR3 is 15 residues long. CDR3 DNA sequence: TGTGCCAGCAGTCCGAGGGGACTAGTTGGCTACGAGCAGTACTTC. It translates to CASSPRGLVGYEQYF.

In its sample, this clonotype was seen a few times. The chain joins TRBV28 to TRBJ1-1, with D unresolved. Germline values: CDR1 MDHEN, CDR2 SYDVKM. The CDR3 is 15 amino acids. Between the trimmed V and J ends, which lost 6 bases and 1 base, there was a span of 15 bases. This CDR3 reads CASSPWSRRNTEAFF. CDR3 sequence (DNA): TGTGCCAGCAGCCCCTGGTCGAGGAGGAACACTGAAGCTTTCTTT. The variable domain in full, with the rest retrieved from reference TRBV28 and TRBJ1-1, is DVKVTQSSRYLVKRTGEKVFLECVQDMDHENMFWYRQDPGLGLRLIYFSYDVKMKEKGDIPEGYSVSREKKERFSLILESASTNQTSMYLCASSPWSRRNTEAFFGQGTRLTVV.